Presented here are 3 T cell receptor beta chains from one specimen sequenced in a study of Ad26.COV2.S vaccination and SARS-CoV-2 variants. Specified treatment: approximately 18 received Ad26.COV2.S at low or high dose, single or two shots; about 5 received placebo; per-sample allocation not given. Repertoires come from day 63 after the first vaccine or placebo injection. Sequenced by immunoSEQ multiplex PCR; TCRdb stores in-frame clones only, minus some. Here the sample spans around 400,000 clones, more than 80% being singletons. This specimen was peripheral blood, taken in a trial of Ad26.COV2.S vaccine versus placebo. The receptors come from a person between 18 and 65 years old who received the Ad26.COV2.S COVID-19 vaccine or a placebo.

The J gene is TRBJ2-1, the V gene TRBV7-6; TRBD2 matches 15 bases. The CDR3 covers 17 residues. V dropped 5 bases and J dropped 7; count of bases not matched to a gene: 9. Germline loops: CDR1 SGHVS, CDR2 FNYEAQ. Here the CDR3 DNA reads TGTGCCAGCAGCAGCGGACTAGCGGGAGGGCTTAAGAATGAGCAGTTCTTC. Encoded protein: CASSSGLAGGLKNEQFF.

This rearrangement joins TRBV18 to TRBJ1-1, with D maybe TRBD1 (5 bases). The CDR3 loop spans 16 amino acids. CDR1 and CDR2 from the germline V gene are KGHSH and LQKENI. The V end lost 0 bases, the J end lost 3 bases, and 14 bases lay between the germline ends. CDR3 in amino acids: CASSPPRGERDTEAFF. In DNA form, the CDR3 reads TGTGCCAGCTCACCACCTAGAGGGGAAAGAGACACTGAAGCTTTCTTT.

The CDR3: CASRDRDYEQYF. The CDR3 bases are TGTGCCAGCCGGGACAGGGACTACGAGCAGTACTTC. This chain links TRBV6-5 with TRBJ2-7, with 9 bases lining up with TRBD1. Germline CDR1 and CDR2: MNHEY and SVGAGI. This CDR3 comprises 12 residues. V gave up 8 bases and J gave up 3 bases; unmatched junction bases: 2.